The 9 T cell receptor beta chains listed next were all sequenced from one sample in a study of shared clonotypes between healthy human individuals (dated by TCRdb to 2020 to 2022). The protocol used for the library was the immunoSEQ multiplex PCR assay. TCRdb's version of the immuneACCESS table is confined to in-frame rearrangements and falls short of the full clone set. An unresolved V gene accounts for under half of the shortfall where checked; the remainder is of unknown origin. The sample table shows some 660,000 clones, and less than 80% are seen once. Around 1.8% of the sample is in the top ten clones. Material for sequencing was memory CD4+ T cells sorted from blood. What the cell subset or site label conveys for this sample: CD45RA-negative fraction. These receptor sequences come from a woman aged 30 to 39 in good health.

This rearrangement joins TRBV28 to TRBJ2-7, with TRBD1 identical over 12 bases. J lost 4 bases, V lost 3 bases, and 4 bases had no gene match. This CDR3 is 15 amino acids long. Germline V gene lookup returns CDR1 MDHEN and CDR2 SYDVKM. CDR3 nucleotide sequence: TGTGCCAGCAGTTTTGGGACAGGGGGCCGGTACGAGCAGTACTTC. Translating gives CASSFGTGGRYEQYF.

The CDR3 region is CASSLDHGQPQHF. The CDR3 nucleotides are TGTGCCAGCAGCTTAGATCATGGTCAGCCCCAGCATTTT. The genes are TRBV11-2 and TRBJ1-5; the D is unclear. CDR3 size: 13 residues. The ends were cut back, 0 bases at V and 6 bases at J, with 6 bases in the middle. In germline, CDR1 is SGHAT, CDR2 FQNNGV.

The rearrangement links TRBV7-9 to TRBJ2-5, with D unclear. The CDR3 loop spans 11 amino acids. Between the trimmed V and J ends, which lost 4 bases and 4 bases, there was a span of 4 bases. Germline CDR1 reads SEHNR; CDR2 reads FQNEAQ (reference sequence). For the CDR3, the DNA is TGTGCCAGCAGCTGGGTAGAGACCCAGTACTTC. It encodes CASSWVETQYF.

The chain links TRBV28 to TRBJ2-5, with no clear D. The CDR3 runs to 11 residues. The germline CDR1 and CDR2 sequences are MDHEN and SYDVKM. V lost 6 bases and J lost 7, with 9 bases in between. CDR3 in DNA: TGTGCCAGCAGCCATCGAGGGACCCAGTACTTC. This codes for CASSHRGTQYF.

V gene TRBV11-1 combines with J gene TRBJ2-7, with D hard to call. The V end was cut by 1 base, the J end by 1 base, with 5 bases between. CDR3 length: 13 amino acids. The germline gives CDR1 SGHAT, CDR2 FQDESV (reference sequence). This CDR3 reads CASSLEGSYEQYF. The CDR3 DNA sequence: TGTGCCAGCAGCTTAGAGGGATCCTACGAGCAGTACTTC.

The table lists this clone with many counts. This chain links TRBV27 with TRBJ1-4; 8 positions match TRBD1. V gave up 7 bases and J gave up 7 bases; unmatched junction bases: 5. Per the germline V gene, CDR1 is MNHEY and CDR2 is SMNVEV (reference sequence). This CDR3 spans 13 amino acids. The CDR3 reads CASITGGGEKLFF. Written as DNA, the CDR3 is TGTGCCAGCATAACAGGGGGAGGTGAAAAACTGTTTTTT.

V usage is TRBV19 and J usage is TRBJ1-5; weak D call: TRBD1 (5 bases). The CDR3 has 16 residues. Looked up from germline, CDR1 is LNHDA and CDR2 is SQIVND (reference sequence). This CDR3 reads CASRGPGYGGNQPQHF. The CDR3 DNA sequence: TGTGCGAGCCGGGGCCCGGGCTATGGGGGCAATCAGCCCCAGCATTTT.

The rearrangement uses TRBV5-1 and TRBJ2-1, with 15 bases identical to TRBD2. Germline V gene data show CDR1 as SGHRS and CDR2 as YFSETQ. The CDR3 covers 16 residues. The trim removed 4 bases at V and 9 bases at J, leaving 8 bases unmatched. This CDR3 reads CASSPGLAGGDAEQFF. The CDR3 nucleotides read TGCGCCAGCAGCCCAGGACTAGCGGGAGGGGACGCTGAGCAGTTCTTC. The full variable domain, completed using reference TRBV5-1 and TRBJ2-1, is KAGVTQTPRYLIKTRGQQVTLSCSPISGHRSVSWYQQTPGQGLQFLFEYFSETQRNKGNFPGRFSGRQFSNSRSEMNVSTLELGDSALYLCASSPGLAGGDAEQFFGPGTRLTVL.

The chain links TRBV15 to TRBJ2-5; D is uncertain. Germline V lookup: CDR1 LNHNV, CDR2 YYDKDF (reference sequence). The CDR3 is 13 amino acids. Between the trimmed V and J ends, which lost 5 bases and 5 bases, there was a span of 12 bases. The CDR3 bases are TGTGCCACCAGCTCACAGCTTCTGGAGACCCAGTACTTC. This gives the protein CATSSQLLETQYF. The full variable domain, with the rest looked up from reference TRBV15 and TRBJ2-5, is DAMVIQNPRYQVTQFGKPVTLSCSQTLNHNVMYWYQQKSSQAPKLLFHYYDKDFNNEADTPDNFQSRRPNTSFCFLDIRSPGLGDTAMYLCATSSQLLETQYFGPGTRLLVL.